This TCR beta chain appears in the sequencing data of a study of technical replicates of blood from a handful of donors. Repertoires were generated with immunoSEQ multiplex PCR, while TCRdb's copy carries only in-frame clones and drops some. The top ten hold more than 0.15% of the sample, which has about 75,000 clones, approximately 97% seen once. The CDR3 loop spans 17 amino acids. Germline CDR1 GTSNPN, CDR2 SVGIG (reference sequence). The V end lost 2 bases, the J end lost 1 base, and 20 bases lay between the germline ends. The sequence was obtained from a human donor in good health. Material: T cells isolated from PBMCs. The V call is TRBV30, the J call TRBJ1-1; D unclear. CDR3 sequence: CAWSNFLGSTANTEAFF. The CDR3 nucleotides read TGTGCCTGGAGTAACTTCCTGGGTTCAACAGCGAACACTGAAGCTTTCTTT.